This T cell receptor (beta chain) came from a study of T cell responses to AZD1222 COVID-19 vaccine. Regarding this clone: Its antigen is still unknown.

The assay was immunoSEQ multiplex PCR, and TCRdb's table has in-frame clones only and misses some. The sample gives about 28,000 clones, around nine tenths of which show up once; over 1% is in the top ten. Whole-study results and caveats: It should be noted that donors were predominantly white British and more often female, and clonal diversity was possibly underestimated. Baseline serostatus was positive in only six AZD1222 recipients.

The V and J ends lost 3 bases and 4 bases respectively, with 10 bases between them. This CDR3 has 13 residues. The germline gives CDR1 SQVTM, CDR2 ANQGSEA. The source of this sequence is an adult in good health. The chain links TRBV29-1 to TRBJ1-3; no firm D call. This sample comprised peripheral blood, obtained on day 0 of AZD1222 vaccination. The CDR3 here is CSVELHLGNTIYF. The CDR3 region has the DNA TGCAGCGTTGAGTTACATTTAGGAAACACCATATATTTT.